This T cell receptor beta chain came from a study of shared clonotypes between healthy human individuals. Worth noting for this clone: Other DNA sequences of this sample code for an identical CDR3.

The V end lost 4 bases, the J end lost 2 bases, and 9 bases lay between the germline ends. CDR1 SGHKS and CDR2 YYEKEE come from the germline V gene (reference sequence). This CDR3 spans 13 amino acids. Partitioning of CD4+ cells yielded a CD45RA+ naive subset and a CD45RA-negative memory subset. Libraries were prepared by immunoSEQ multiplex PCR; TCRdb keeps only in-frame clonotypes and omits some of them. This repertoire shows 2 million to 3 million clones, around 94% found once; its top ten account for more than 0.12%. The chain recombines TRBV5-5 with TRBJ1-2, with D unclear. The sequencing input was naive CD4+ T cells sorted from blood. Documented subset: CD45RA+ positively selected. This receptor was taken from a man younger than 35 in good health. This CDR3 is CASSPDVNYGYTF. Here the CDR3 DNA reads TGTGCCAGCAGCCCCGACGTAAACTATGGCTACACCTTC.